This T cell receptor (beta chain) was captured in a study of blood T cells in healthy people across ages. This CDR3 is 13 amino acids long. V lost 0 bases and J 3 bases, leaving 6 bases between the germline ends. Germline CDR1 is GTSNPN and CDR2 is SVGIG (reference sequence). With a J-beta primer mix and a sample-barcoded 5' primer, a second PCR ran 7 to 11 cycles. TCRdb recomputed calls from the 5' RACE reads with MiXCR, one row per CDR3 protein. The top ten hold approximately 3.7% of the sample, which has hundreds of thousands of distinct CDR3 sequences, about 21% seen once. This clonotype has more than one count but fewer than ten.

The clonotype originates from a man in his 70s in good health. The chain recombines TRBV30 with TRBJ2-1, with no clear D. Sequenced sample: blood. In DNA form, the CDR3 reads TGTGCCTGGAGTGTGATCCTCTACAATGAGCAGTTCTTC. It encodes CAWSVILYNEQFF.